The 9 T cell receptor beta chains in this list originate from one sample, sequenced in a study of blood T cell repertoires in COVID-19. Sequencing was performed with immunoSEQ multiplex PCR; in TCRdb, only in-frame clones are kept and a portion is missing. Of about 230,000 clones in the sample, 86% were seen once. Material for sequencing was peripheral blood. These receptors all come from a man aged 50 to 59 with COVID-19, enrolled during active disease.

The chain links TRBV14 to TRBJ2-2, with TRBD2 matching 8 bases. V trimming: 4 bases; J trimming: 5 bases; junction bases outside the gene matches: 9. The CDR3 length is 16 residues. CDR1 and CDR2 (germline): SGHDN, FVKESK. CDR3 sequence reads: CASSPRLAGRTGELFF. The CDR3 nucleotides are TGTGCCAGCAGCCCACGTTTAGCGGGGAGGACCGGGGAGCTGTTTTTT.

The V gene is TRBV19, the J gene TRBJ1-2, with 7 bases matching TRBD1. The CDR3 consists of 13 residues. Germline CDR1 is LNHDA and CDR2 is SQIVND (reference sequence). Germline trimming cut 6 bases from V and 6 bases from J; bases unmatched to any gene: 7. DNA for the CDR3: TGTGCCAGTAGACCCGGGACAGTAAATGGCTACACCTTC. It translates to CASRPGTVNGYTF.

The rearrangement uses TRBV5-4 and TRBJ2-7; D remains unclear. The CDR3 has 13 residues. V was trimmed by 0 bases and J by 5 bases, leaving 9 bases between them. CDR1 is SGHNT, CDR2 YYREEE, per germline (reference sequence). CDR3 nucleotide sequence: TGTGCCAGCAGCTTGGTCCTACAGAACGAGCAGTACTTC. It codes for CASSLVLQNEQYF.

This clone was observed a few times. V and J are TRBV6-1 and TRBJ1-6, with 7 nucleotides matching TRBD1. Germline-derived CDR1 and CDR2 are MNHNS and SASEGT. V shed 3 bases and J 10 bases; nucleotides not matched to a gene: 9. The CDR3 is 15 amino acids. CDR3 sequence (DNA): TGTGCCAGCAGTGATGTAGGGGGCGGGTACTCACCCCTCCACTTT. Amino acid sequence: CASSDVGGGYSPLHF.

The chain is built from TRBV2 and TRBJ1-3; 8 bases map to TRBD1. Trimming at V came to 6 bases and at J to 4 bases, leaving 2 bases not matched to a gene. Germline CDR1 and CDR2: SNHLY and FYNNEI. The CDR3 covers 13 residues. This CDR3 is CASSRQGGNTIYF. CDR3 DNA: TGTGCCAGCAGCAGACAGGGGGGAAACACCATATATTTT.

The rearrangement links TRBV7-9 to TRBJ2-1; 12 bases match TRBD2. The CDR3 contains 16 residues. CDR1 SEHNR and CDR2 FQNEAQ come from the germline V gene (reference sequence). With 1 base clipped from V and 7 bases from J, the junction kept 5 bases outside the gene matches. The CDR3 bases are TGTGCCAGCAGCTTAGTGCCCGGGACTAGCGGGAATGAGCAGTTCTTC. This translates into CASSLVPGTSGNEQFF.

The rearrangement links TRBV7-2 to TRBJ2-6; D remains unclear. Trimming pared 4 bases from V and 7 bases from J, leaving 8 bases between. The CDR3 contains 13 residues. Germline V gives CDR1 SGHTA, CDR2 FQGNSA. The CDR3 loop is CASSSTLANVLTF. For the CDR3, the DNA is TGTGCCAGCAGCTCGACTCTCGCCAACGTCCTGACTTTC. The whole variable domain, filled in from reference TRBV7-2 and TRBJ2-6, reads GAGVSQSPSNKVTEKGKDVELRCDPISGHTALYWYRQSLGQGLEFLIYFQGNSAPDKSGLPSDRFSAERTGGSVSTLTIQRTQQEDSAVYLCASSSTLANVLTFGAGSRLTVL.

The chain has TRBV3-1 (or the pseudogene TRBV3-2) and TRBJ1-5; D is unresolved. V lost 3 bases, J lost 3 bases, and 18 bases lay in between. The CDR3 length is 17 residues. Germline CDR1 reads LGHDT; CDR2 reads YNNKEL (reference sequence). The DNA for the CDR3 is TGTGCCAGCAGCCACCAATACAAAGGAGGGATCAATCAGCCCCAGCATTTT. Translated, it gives CASSHQYKGGINQPQHF.

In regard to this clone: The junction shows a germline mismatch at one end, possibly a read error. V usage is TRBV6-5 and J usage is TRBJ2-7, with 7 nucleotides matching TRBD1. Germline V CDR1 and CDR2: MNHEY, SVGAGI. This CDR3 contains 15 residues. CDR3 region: CASSLTLRDSRQLTF. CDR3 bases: TGTGCCAGCAGTTTAACCCTCCGGGACAGTAGGCAATTAACCTTC.